This T cell receptor (beta chain) was recorded in a study of blood T cells in healthy people across ages. A few counts support this clonotype. No antigen is known for it. Study-level points and caveats: From one million sequenced T cells, diversity estimates were lower bounds.

Per germline, CDR1 LGHDT and CDR2 YNNKEL (reference sequence). This CDR3 is 17 amino acids long. V lost 3 bases, J lost 4 bases, and 18 bases lay in between. Primers used in a second PCR of roughly 6 to 12 cycles were a sample-barcoded 5' primer and a J-beta primer mix. TCRdb redid the calling of the 5' RACE reads with MiXCR, one entry per CDR3 protein. The table lists roughly 1,500,000 distinct CDR3 sequences, approximately 32% of them singletons, with 10% to 12% in the top ten. The sequenced sample consisted of blood. This sequence was found in a woman aged 25 to 39 in good health. V is TRBV3-1 and J is TRBJ2-2, with a weak D call TRBD1 (5 bases). In DNA form, the CDR3 reads TGTGCCAGCAGCCATTATTACTCGAGACAGACCACCGGGGAGCTGTTTTTT. Translating it yields CASSHYYSRQTTGELFF.